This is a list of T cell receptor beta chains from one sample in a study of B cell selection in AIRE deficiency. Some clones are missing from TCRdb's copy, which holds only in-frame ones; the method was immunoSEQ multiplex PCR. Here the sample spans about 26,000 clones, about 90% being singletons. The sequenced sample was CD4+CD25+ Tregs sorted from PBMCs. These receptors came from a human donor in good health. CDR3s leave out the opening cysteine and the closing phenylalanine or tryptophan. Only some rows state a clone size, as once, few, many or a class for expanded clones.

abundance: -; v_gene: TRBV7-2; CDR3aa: ASSLKETQY
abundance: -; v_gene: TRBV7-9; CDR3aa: ASSSRGETQY
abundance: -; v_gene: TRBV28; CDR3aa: ASRDDPGQQLPYGYT
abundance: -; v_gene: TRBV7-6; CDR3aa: ASSRLSSRGYYEQY
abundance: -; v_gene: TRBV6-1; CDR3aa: ASSEASSWVSEQY
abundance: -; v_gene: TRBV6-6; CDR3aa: ASSYGGAESTEAF
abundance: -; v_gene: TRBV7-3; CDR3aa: ASSARGPTDTQY
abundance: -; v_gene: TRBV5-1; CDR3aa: ASSLVGFNTEAF
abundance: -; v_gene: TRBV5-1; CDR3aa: ASSLRGADTQY
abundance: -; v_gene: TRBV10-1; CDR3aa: ASSERDRVTDTQY
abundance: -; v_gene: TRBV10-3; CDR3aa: AISEGADEQF
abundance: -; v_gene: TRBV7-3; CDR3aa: ASSLNGGVEDTQY
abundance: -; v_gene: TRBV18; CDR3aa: ASSPPRGSGANVLT
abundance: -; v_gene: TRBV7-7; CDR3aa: ASSKQGSPGELF
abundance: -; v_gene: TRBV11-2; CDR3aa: ASSFSGGMSGNTIY
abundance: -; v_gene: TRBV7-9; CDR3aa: ASSPRTGYYGYT
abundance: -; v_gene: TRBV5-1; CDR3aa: ASSWTGDAGNTIY
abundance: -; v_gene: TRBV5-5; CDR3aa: ASSLRPLQETQY
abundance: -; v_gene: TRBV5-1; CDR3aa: ASALVSELYEQY
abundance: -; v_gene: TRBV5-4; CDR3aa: ASSLSSRQPGHTGELF
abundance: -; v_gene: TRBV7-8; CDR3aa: ASSPINRGAEAF
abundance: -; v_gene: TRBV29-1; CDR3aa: SVRLLLTNYGYT
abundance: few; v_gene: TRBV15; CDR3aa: ATSSPLGGLAGEFYNEQF
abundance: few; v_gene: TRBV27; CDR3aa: ASSLRARGSPLH
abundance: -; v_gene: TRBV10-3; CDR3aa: ATGAASSGNTIY
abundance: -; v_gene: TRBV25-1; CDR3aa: ASTGGSFGSPLH
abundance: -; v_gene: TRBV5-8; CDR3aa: ASSLTTGRNSPLH
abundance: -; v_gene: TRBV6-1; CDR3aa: ASRPDRGSYNEQF
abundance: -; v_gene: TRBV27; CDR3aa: ASWARGTNEKLF
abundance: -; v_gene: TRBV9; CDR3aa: ASSPALRGGQETQY
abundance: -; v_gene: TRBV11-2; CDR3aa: ASSFSAGRGNSPLH
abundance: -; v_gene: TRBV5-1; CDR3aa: ASSGIGGYGNTIY
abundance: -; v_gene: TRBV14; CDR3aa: ASSQRPRLDRQETQY
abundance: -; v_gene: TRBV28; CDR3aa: ASSNWDPNTGELF
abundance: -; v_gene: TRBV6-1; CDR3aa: ASRIGLNTEAF
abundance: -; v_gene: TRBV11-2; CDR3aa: ASSLSSYNSPLH
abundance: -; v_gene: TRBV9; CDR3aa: ASSGGQGRANEQF
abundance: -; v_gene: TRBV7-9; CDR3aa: ASSLPGRSNYGYT
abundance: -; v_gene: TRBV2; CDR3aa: ASSADTDNEQF
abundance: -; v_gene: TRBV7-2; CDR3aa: ASSLGGSSNQPQH
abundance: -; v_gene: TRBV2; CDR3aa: ASGLGGAFNYGYT
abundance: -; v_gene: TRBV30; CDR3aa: AWIGGRGLKNSPLH
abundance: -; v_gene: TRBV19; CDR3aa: ASTLRQGAIQY
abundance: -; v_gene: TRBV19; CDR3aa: ATTTGGWAGQF
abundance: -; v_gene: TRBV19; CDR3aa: ASIPNWGQAYGYT
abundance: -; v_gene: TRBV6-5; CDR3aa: ASSPPGQLNTEAF
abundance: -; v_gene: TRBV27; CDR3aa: ASSLGLAWGSKQY
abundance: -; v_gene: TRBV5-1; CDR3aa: ASSLYETGGSYEQY
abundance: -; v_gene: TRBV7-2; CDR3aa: ASTGAPWDGYT
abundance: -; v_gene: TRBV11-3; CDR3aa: ASSFQGPNTEAF
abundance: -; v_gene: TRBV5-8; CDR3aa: ASSSGKLPYEQC
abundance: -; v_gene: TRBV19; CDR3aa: ASSIGAQNSPLH
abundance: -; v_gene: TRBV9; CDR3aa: ASSLGTDTQY
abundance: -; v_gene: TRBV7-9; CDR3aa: ASSPTSLGQETQY
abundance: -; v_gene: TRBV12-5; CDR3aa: ASGTGTGNVRQPQH
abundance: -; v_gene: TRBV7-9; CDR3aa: ASSWDRGREQY
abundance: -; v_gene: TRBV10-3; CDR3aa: AISPGQAYEQY
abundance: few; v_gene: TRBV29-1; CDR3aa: SVEVFRRIKSSYEQY